Given below is one T cell receptor (beta chain) in context. The sample holds many counts of this clonotype. Its antigen is still unknown. Base qualities were left out, and no much larger clone turns up one base away. Sequencer: Illumina HiSeq 2500. TCR beta libraries were prepared by quantitative 5'-RACE with molecular barcodes. In the source study's methods: Disease-linked TCR variants were identified with a new computational method built on a probabilistic model of VDJ rearrangement. Using fastp at Q25 and MiXCR, TCRdb reprocessed the public reads and kept productive beta chains. All rows with the same CDR3 protein become a single entry with the most common DNA and genes. None of the V and J calls come from the authors' own analysis; TCRdb made them. The sample table lists 180,000 or so distinct CDR3 sequences, 11% of them with a count of one. The top ten constitute almost 30% of the sample. The data derive from a study of CD8 T cells in ankylosing spondylitis (dated by TCRdb to about 2017). General notes on the study: T cell receptor beta repertoires were profiled in healthy donors and ankylosing spondylitis patients so that disease-linked TCR variants could be found. The whole study cohort included some 100 healthy donors and 25 or so ankylosing spondylitis patients. Peripheral blood samples were taken, and synovial fluid was additionally collected from ankylosing spondylitis patients. The investigation overall reported the following: The disease-linked clones were reported as significantly enriched in matched synovial fluid samples from ankylosing spondylitis patients. Blood from ankylosing spondylitis patients appeared to be characterized by a TCR beta motif made up of seven or eight highly homologous amino acid variants. Some of the motif variants had been reported before in the synovial fluid and blood of reactive arthritis patients, a finding that suggests common disease-initiation mechanisms. In peripheral blood, the disease-linked clones were found at relatively low frequencies and had a CD8+ phenotype.

V has 4 bases trimmed and J has 3 bases trimmed; junction bases matching no gene number 18. From the cysteine through the phenylalanine, the CDR3 covers 19 amino acids. Only CDR3 DNA is held: 57 bases, read in frame from base 1. CDR1 is given as SGHDT and CDR2 as YYEEEE, both from the germline V gene. Material for sequencing was blood, either unsorted or a sorted T cell fraction (not recorded which). The sequence came from a male donor with ankylosing spondylitis or in good health (not recorded which). The V and J segments used are TRBV5-6 and TRBJ1-2, and 10 junction bases match TRBD1. The nucleotide sequence reads TGTGCCAGCAGCGGATCCCCAATCGGGACAGGGGTATTGGACTATGGCTACACCTTC. Translated, this is CASSGSPIGTGVLDYGYTF.